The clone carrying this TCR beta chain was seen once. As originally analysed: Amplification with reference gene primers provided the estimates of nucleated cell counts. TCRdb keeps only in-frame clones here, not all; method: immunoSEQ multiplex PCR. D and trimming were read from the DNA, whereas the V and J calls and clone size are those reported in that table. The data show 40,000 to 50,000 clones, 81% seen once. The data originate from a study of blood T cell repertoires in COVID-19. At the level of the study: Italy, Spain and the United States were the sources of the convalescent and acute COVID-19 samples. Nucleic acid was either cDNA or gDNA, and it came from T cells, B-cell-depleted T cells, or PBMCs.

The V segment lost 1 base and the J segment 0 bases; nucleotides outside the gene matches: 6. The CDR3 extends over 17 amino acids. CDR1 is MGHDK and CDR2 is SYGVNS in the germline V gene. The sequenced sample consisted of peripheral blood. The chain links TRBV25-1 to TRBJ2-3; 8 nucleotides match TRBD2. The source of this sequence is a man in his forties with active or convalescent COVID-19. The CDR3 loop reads CASSELRLANSTDTQYF. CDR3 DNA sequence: TGTGCCAGCAGTGAATTAAGACTAGCGAATAGCACAGATACGCAGTATTTT.